This T cell receptor (beta chain) was sequenced for a study of T cells in localized non-small cell lung cancer. Study conclusions and caveats: A median 57 of the top 100 tumor clones appeared in adjacent lung. The study found T cell clonality highest in uninvolved adjacent lung, above tumor. Greater blood T cell density accompanied longer overall survival.

With regard to this clone: Its specificity is unknown.

Clones were read by immunoSEQ multiplex PCR, and TCRdb kept only the in-frame ones, dropping some. The sample yields about 2,400 clones, about two fifths seen once. The CDR3 is 13 residues long. Germline V gives CDR1 SQVTM, CDR2 ANQGSEA. V lost 3 bases and J 7 bases, leaving 13 bases between the germline ends. The sequence came from a male donor aged 60 or over with stage II squamous cell lung carcinoma. The chain links TRBV29-1 to TRBJ2-1; D uncertain. This specimen was lung tumor tissue, taken before any cancer treatment. The CDR3 sequence: CSVEVSTSNEQFF. The CDR3, as DNA: TGCAGCGTTGAGGTCTCCACGTCGAATGAGCAGTTCTTC.